This T cell receptor (beta chain) was identified during a study of blood T cells in healthy people across ages. Study-wide context: For every two T cells, template switching captured about one barcoded beta molecule. Study-level findings and limits: More naive CD4+ cells and higher diversity were found in long-lived than in aged donors.

Only a few counts were recorded for this clonotype. Antigen unknown. Through a sample-barcoded 5' primer and a J-beta primer mix, a second PCR was run for roughly 7 to 12 cycles. The template-switch adaptor was a 5' adaptor with 12 random nucleotides. It tagged each cDNA molecule. Via MiXCR, TCRdb re-called the 5' RACE reads, giving one row per CDR3 protein. The sample includes about 1.5 million distinct CDR3 sequences, about 42% of them seen just once. V was trimmed by 6 bases and J by 6 bases, leaving 15 bases between them. The germline gives CDR1 LNHDA, CDR2 SQIVND (reference sequence). The CDR3 is 13 amino acids.

The sequence was obtained from a woman younger than 35 in good health. The source material was blood. The gene calls are TRBV19 and TRBJ2-7; perhaps TRBD2 as D (6 bases). The CDR3 loop reads CASRRDRSSEQYF. CDR3 bases: TGTGCCAGTAGGCGGGACCGGAGTTCCGAGCAGTACTTC.